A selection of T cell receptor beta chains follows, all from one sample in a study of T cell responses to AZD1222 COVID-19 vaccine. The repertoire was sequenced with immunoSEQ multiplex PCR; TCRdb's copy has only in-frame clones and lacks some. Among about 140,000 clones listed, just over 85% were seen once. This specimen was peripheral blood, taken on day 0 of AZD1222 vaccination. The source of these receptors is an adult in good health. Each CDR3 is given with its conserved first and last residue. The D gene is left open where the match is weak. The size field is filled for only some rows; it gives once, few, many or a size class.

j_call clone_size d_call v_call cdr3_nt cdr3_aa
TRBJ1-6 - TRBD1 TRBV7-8 TGTGCCAGCAGCTTTCAGGGGGTCCAGAATTCACCCCTCCACTTT CASSFQGVQNSPLHF
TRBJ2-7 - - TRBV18 TGTGCCAGCTCACCAAGGGGCCAATCCTACGAGCAGTACTTC CASSPRGQSYEQYF
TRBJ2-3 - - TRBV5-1 TGCGCCAGCAGCCTCACCCCCCCCACAGATACGCAGTATTTT CASSLTPPTDTQYF
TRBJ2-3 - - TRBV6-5 TGTGCCAGCAGTCCCCGACTAGTAGATACGCAGTATTTT CASSPRLVDTQYF
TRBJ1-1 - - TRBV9 TGTGCCAGCAGCGCCCGGCCGGGGACTGAAGCTTTCTTT CASSARPGTEAFF
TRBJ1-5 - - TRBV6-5 TGTGCCAGCAGTCGACAGGTGGACAGCAATCAGCCCCAGCATTTT CASSRQVDSNQPQHF
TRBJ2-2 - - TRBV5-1 TGCGCCAGCAGCTTGCCGGAGTCGGACACCGGGGAGCTGTTTTTT CASSLPESDTGELFF
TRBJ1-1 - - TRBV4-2 TGTGCCAGCAGCCAGGGGGCAGACACTGAAGCTTTCTTT CASSQGADTEAFF
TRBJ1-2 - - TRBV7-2 TGTGCCAGCAGCTCGACAGATAAATATGGCTACACCTTC CASSSTDKYGYTF
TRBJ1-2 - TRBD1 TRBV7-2 TGTGCCAGCAGCCCCCGGACAGGTCCCGTCAACTATGGCTACACCTTC CASSPRTGPVNYGYTF
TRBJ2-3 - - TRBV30 TGTGCCTCAGTATTCGTGCGTCACTCGGCAGATACGCAGTATTTT CASVFVRHSADTQYF
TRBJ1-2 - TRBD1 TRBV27 TGTGCCACCCGGGGGGGGACAGACTATGGCTACACCTTC CATRGGTDYGYTF
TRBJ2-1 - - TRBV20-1 TGCAGTGCGAAGGGGTACAATGAGCAGTTCTTC CSAKGYNEQFF
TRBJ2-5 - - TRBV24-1 TGTGCCACCAGTGATTCCCTTCGACAAGAGACCCAGTACTTC CATSDSLRQETQYF
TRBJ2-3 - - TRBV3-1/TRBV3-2 TGTGCCAGCAGCCAGGCCCGCCTAGGACGTTCTGGCACAGATACGCAGTATTTT CASSQARLGRSGTDTQYF
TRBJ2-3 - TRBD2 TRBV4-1 TGCGCCAGCAGCCAAGATCCCAGCGGGAGGATTCTCGATACGCAGTATTTT CASSQDPSGRILDTQYF
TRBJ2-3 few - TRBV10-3 TGTGCCATCAGTGGTGGGATCGCAGATACGCAGTATTTT CAISGGIADTQYF
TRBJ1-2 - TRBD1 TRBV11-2 TGTGCCAGCAGCCAAGGGAGGGGACAGGGGGCGGACAGGGATGGCTACACCTTC CASSQGRGQGADRDGYTF
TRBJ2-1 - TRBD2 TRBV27 TGTGCCAGCAGTCCGCTAGGACTAGCGGGGAGCTTAGAGCAGTTCTTC CASSPLGLAGSLEQFF
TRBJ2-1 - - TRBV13 TGTGCCAGCAGCTCCCGGGACATCCTAGTGGGTGAGCAGTTCTTC CASSSRDILVGEQFF
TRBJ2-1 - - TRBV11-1 TGTGCCAGCACACCACTTAGGAGCTCCTACAATGAGCAGTTCTTC CASTPLRSSYNEQFF
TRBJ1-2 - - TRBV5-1 TGCGCCAGCAGCCCTTACCAGGGAAGTCTTGGCTACACCTTC CASSPYQGSLGYTF
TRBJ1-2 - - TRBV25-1 TGTGCCAGCAGTGACTACCCGACAGGAACCTATGGCTACACCTTC CASSDYPTGTYGYTF
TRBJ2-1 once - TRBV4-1 TGCGCCAGCAGCCAAGAGATTGGGCGGTTAAGCTCCTACAATGAGCAGTTCTTC CASSQEIGRLSSYNEQFF
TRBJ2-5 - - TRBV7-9 TGTGCCAGCAGCTTCCCCTCCGGGGTTCAAGAGACCCAGTACTTC CASSFPSGVQETQYF
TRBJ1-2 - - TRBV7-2 TGTGCCAGCAGCTTAGGCGCGGCGGGCTACACCTTC CASSLGAAGYTF
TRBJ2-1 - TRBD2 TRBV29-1 TGCAGCGCAGGACTAGCGGGAGTTACCAATGAGCAGTTCTTC CSAGLAGVTNEQFF
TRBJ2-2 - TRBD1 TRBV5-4 TGTGCCAGCAGCTTACAGGGGGCCGGGGAGCTGTTTTTT CASSLQGAGELFF
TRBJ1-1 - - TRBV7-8 TGTGCCAGCAGCTTAGTTACCGTGGTGCTTATTACTGAAGCTTTCTTT CASSLVTVVLITEAFF
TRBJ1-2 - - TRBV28 TGTGCCCCCGGGGGGCGGAGGGGAGATGGCTACACCTTC CAPGGRRGDGYTF
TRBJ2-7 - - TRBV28 TGTGCCAGCATTGGCCAGAGCTCCTACGAGCAGTACTTC CASIGQSSYEQYF
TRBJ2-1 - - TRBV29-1 TGCAGCGTTGTGACCAGCAGTACCTACAATGAGCAGTTCTTC CSVVTSSTYNEQFF
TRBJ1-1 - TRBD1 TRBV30 TGTGCCTGGACGGGACAGGCATCCACTGAAGCTTTCTTT CAWTGQASTEAFF
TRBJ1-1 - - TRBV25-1 TGTGCCAGCTCAATAGGGAGAAACACTGAAGCTTTCTTT CASSIGRNTEAFF
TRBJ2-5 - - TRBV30 TGTGCCTGGAGTAAGGCGGGGCAAGAGACCCAGTACTTC CAWSKAGQETQYF
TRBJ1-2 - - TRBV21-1 TGTGCCAGCAGGACCCCAGGGATTAAGGACTATGGCTACACCTTC CASRTPGIKDYGYTF
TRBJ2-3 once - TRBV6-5 TGTGCCAGCAGCCTCCGACAGGTAGCCACAGATGCGCAGTATTTT CASSLRQVATDAQYF
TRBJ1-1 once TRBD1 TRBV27 TGTGCCAGCAGCCGGGTGGGACAGGGGAACACTGAAGCTTTCTTT CASSRVGQGNTEAFF
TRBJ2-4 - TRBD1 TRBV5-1 TGCGCCAGCAGCCGGACAGGGGGCCCAGCCAAAAACATTCAGTACTTC CASSRTGGPAKNIQYF
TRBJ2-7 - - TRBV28 TGTGCCAGCAGTTTTAGGAAGAGACTTACGGTCTTC CASSFRKRLTVF
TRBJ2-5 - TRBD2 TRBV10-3 TGTGCCATCAGTGACGGGGGCGGGAGGGGGACCCAGTACTTC CAISDGGGRGTQYF
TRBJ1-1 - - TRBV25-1 TGTGCCAGCAGTGATTGGGGGGCGAACACTGAAGCTTTCTTT CASSDWGANTEAFF
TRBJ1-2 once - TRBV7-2 TGTGCCAGCAGCTTAACAGCGACAGACACTAACTATGGCTACACCTTC CASSLTATDTNYGYTF
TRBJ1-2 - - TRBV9 TGTGCCAGCAGCCCCGGGGAAGAGGCCTTTGGCTACACCTTC CASSPGEEAFGYTF
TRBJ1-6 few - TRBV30 TGTGCCTGGAGTTCCCTTCGAGACAATTCACCCCTCCACTTT CAWSSLRDNSPLHF
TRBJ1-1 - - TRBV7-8 TGTGCCAGCAGCTTAGTTTCGGGGAACACTGAAGCTTTCTTT CASSLVSGNTEAFF
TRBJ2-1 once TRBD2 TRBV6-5 TGTGCCAGCGGGGAGAGTAGCGGGGATTACAATGAGCAGTTCTTC CASGESSGDYNEQFF
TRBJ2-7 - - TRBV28 TGTGCCAGCAGGTCCGCTCTTTACGAGCAGTACTTC CASRSALYEQYF